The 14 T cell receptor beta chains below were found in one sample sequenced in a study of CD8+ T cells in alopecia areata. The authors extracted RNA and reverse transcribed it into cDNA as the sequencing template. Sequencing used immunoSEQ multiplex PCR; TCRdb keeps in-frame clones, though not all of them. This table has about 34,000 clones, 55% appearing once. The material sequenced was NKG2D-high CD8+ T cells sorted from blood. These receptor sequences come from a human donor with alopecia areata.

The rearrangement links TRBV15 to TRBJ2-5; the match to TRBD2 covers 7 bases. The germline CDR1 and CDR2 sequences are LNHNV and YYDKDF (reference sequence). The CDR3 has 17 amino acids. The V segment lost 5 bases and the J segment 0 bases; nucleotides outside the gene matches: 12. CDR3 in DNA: TGTGCCACCAGCGGGGTTTTAGCTAGCGGTTACCAAGAGACCCAGTACTTC. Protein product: CATSGVLASGYQETQYF.

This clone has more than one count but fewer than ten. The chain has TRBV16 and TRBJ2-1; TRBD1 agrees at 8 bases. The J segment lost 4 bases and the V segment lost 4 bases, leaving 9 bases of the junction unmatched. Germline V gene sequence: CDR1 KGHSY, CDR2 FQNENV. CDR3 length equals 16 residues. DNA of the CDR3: TGTGCCAGCAGCCGAGCCAGGGGGCGACTGTACAATGAGCAGTTCTTC. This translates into CASSRARGRLYNEQFF.

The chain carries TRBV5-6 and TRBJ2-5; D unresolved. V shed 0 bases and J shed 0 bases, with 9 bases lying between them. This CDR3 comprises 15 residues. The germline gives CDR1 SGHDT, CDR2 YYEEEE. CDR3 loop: CASSLVATYQETQYF. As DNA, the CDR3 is TGTGCCAGCAGCTTGGTCGCGACGTACCAAGAGACCCAGTACTTC.

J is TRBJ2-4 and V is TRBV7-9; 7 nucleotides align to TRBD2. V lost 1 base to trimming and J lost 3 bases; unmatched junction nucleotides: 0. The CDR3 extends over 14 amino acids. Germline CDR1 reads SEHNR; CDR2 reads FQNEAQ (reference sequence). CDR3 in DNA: TGTGCCAGCAGCTTAGGCGGGGGCAAAAACATTCAGTACTTC. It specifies CASSLGGGKNIQYF.

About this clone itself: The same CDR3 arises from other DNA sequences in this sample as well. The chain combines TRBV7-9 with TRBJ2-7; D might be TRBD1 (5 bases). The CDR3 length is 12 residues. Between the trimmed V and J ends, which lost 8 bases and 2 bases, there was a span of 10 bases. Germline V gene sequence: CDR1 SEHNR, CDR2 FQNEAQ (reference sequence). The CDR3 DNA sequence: TGTGCCAGCTCTCCAGGGCCCTACGAGCAGTACTTC. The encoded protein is CASSPGPYEQYF.

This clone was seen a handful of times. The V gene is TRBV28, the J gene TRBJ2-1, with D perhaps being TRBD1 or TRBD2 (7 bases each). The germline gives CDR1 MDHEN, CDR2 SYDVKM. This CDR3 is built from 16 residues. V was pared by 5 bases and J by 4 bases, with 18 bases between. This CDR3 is CASSLDTQGGYNEQFF. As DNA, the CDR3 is TGTGCCAGCAGTCTGGACACCCAGGGGGGGTACAATGAGCAGTTCTTC. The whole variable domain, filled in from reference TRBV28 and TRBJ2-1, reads DVKVTQSSRYLVKRTGEKVFLECVQDMDHENMFWYRQDPGLGLRLIYFSYDVKMKEKGDIPEGYSVSREKKERFSLILESASTNQTSMYLCASSLDTQGGYNEQFFGPGTRLTVL.

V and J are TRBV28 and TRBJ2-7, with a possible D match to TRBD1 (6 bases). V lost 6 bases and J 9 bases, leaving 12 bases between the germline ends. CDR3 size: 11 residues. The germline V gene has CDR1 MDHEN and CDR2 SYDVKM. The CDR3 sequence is CASRTGLAQYF. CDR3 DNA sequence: TGTGCCAGCAGGACAGGTCTGGCGCAGTACTTC. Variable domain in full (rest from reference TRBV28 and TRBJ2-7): DVKVTQSSRYLVKRTGEKVFLECVQDMDHENMFWYRQDPGLGLRLIYFSYDVKMKEKGDIPEGYSVSREKKERFSLILESASTNQTSMYLCASRTGLAQYFGPGTRLTVT.

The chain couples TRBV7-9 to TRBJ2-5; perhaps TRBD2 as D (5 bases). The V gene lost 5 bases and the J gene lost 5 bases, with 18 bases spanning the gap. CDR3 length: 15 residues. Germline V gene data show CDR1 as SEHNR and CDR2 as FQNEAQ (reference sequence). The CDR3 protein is CASSDVGVPKETQYF. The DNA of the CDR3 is TGTGCCAGCAGCGATGTCGGGGTCCCTAAGGAGACCCAGTACTTC.

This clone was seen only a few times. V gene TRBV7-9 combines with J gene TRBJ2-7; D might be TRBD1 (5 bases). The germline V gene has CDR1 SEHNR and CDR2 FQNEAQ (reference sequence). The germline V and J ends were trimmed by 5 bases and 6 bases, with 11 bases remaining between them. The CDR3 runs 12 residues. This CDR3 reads CASSPDRSEQYF. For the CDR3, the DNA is TGTGCCAGCAGCCCCGACAGATCCGAGCAGTACTTC.

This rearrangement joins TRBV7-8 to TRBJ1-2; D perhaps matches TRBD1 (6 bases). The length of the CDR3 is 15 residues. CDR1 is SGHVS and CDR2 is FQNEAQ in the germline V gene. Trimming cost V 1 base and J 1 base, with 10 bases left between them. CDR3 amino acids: CASSLGTGHNYGYTF. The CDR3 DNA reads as TGTGCCAGCAGCTTAGGTACAGGGCATAACTATGGCTACACCTTC.

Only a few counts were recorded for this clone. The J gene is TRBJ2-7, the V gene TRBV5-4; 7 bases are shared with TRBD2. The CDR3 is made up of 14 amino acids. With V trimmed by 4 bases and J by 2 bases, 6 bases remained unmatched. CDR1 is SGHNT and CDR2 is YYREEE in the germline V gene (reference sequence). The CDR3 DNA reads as TGTGCCAGCAGCCCGGGACTATTTCCCTACGAGCAGTACTTC. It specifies CASSPGLFPYEQYF.

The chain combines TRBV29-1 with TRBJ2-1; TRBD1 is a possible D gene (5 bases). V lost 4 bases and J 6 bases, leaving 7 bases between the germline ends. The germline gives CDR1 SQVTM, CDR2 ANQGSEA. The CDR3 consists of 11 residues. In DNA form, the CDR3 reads TGCAGCGTTGTCAGGGCCAATGAGCAGTTCTTC. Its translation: CSVVRANEQFF.

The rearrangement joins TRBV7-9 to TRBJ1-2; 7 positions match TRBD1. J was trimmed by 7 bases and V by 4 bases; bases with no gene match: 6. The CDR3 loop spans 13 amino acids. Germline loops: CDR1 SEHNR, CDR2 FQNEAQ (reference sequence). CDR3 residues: CASSSTGEGGYTF. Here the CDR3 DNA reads TGTGCCAGCAGCTCAACAGGGGAGGGTGGCTACACCTTC.

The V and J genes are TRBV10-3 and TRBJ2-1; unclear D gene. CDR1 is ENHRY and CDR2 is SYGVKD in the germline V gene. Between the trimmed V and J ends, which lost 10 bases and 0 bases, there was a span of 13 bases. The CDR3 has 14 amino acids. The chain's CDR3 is CATAERSSYNEQFF. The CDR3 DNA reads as TGTGCCACGGCGGAAAGGAGCTCCTACAATGAGCAGTTCTTC.